This T cell receptor (beta chain) was recovered during a study of identical twins. Germline V gene sequence: CDR1 DFQATT, CDR2 SNEGSKA (reference sequence). CDR3 size: 14 residues. V lost 6 bases to trimming and J lost 5 bases, with 19 bases between them. In this sample, this clonotype turned up a few times. Each CDR3 protein is one row after TCRdb ran MiXCR on the 5' RACE reads. The sample holds 500,000 to 600,000 distinct CDR3 sequences; approximately 22% are singletons and the top ten take approximately 0.95%. The sample was also reused in another study, on T cells expressing NK-cell markers.

The sample consisted of CD4+ T cells sorted from blood. This sequence was found in a woman aged 18-30 years in good health. The genes are TRBV20-1 and TRBJ1-1; D not resolved. The CDR3 protein is CSARVPGMSTEAFF. The CDR3 DNA follows: TGCAGTGCCCGAGTCCCGGGGATGAGTACTGAAGCTTTCTTT.